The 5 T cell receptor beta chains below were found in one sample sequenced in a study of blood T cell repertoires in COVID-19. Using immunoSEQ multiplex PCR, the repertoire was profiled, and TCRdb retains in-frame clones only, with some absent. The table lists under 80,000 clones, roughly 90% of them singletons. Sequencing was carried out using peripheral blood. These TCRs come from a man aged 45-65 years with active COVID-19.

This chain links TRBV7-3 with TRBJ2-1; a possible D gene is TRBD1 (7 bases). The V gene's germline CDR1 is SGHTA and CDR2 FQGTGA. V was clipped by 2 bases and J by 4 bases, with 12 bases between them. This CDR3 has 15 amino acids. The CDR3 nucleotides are TGTGCCAGCAGCTTAGGCCAGGGGGGTTACAATGAGCAGTTCTTC. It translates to CASSLGQGGYNEQFF.

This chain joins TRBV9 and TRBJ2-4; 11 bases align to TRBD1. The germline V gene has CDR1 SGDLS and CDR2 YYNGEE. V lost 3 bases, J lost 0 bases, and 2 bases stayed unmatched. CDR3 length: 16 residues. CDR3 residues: CASSAGTGGAKNIQYF. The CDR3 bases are TGTGCCAGCAGCGCCGGGACAGGGGGAGCCAAAAACATTCAGTACTTC.

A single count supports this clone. The CDR3 nucleotides are TGTGCCAGCAGCGTAGAATATTACGGGCTAGCGGGAGGAGAGACCCAGTACTTC. This translates into CASSVEYYGLAGGETQYF. The chain joins TRBV9 to TRBJ2-5; TRBD2 matches at 11 bases. This CDR3 is built from 18 residues. Unmatched junction bases numbered 11, after V lost 0 bases and J lost 4 bases. Germline V gives CDR1 SGDLS, CDR2 YYNGEE.

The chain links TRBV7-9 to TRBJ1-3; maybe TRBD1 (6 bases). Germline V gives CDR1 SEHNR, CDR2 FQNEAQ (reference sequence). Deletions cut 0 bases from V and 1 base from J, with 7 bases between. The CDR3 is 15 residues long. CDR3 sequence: CASSLAQGSGNTIYF. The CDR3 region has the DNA TGTGCCAGCAGCTTAGCCCAGGGGTCTGGAAACACCATATATTTT.

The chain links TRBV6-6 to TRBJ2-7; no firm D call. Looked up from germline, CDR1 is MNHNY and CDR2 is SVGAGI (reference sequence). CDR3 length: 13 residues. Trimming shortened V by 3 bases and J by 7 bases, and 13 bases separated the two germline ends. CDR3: CASSYIGGGEQYF. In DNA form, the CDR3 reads TGTGCCAGCAGTTATATCGGCGGTGGTGAGCAGTACTTC.